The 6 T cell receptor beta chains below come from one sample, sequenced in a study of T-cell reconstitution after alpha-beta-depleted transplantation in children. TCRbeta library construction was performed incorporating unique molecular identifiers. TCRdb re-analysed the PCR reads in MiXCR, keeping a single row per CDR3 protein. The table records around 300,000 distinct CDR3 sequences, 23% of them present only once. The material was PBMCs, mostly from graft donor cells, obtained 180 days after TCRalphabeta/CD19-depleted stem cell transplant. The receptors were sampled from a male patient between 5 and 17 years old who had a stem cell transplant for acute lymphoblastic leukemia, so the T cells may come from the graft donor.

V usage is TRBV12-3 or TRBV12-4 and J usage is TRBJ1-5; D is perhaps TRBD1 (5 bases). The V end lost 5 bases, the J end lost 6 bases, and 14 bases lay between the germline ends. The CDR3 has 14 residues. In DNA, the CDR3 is TGTGCCAGCAGTCAGACAGTCCAGGGTCAGCCCCAGCATTTT. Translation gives CASSQTVQGQPQHF.

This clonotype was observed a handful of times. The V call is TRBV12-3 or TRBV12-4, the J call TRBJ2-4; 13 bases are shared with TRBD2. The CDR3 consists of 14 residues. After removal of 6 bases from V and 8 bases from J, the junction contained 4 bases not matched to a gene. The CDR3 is CASRLAGGPYIQYF. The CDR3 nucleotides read TGTGCCAGCAGACTAGCGGGAGGGCCATACATTCAGTACTTC.

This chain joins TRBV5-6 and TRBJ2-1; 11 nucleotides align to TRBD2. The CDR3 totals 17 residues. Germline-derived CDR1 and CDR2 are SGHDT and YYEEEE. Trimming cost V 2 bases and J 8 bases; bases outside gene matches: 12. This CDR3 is CASSFMGLAAPMDEQFF. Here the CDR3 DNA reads TGTGCCAGCAGCTTCATGGGACTAGCGGCCCCTATGGATGAGCAGTTCTTC.

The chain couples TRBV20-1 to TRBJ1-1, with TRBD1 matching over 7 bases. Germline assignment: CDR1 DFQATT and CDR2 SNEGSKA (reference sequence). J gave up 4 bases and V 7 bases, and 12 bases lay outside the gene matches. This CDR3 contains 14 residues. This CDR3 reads CSEVQGEIGTEAFF. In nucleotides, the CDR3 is TGCAGTGAGGTGCAGGGGGAGATAGGCACTGAAGCTTTCTTT.

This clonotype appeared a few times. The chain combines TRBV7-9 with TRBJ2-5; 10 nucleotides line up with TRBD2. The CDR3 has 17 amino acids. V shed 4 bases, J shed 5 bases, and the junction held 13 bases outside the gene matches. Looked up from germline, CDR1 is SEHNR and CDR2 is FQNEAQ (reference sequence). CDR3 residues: CASSSPSGRGPLETQYF. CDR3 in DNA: TGTGCCAGCAGCTCGCCTAGCGGGAGAGGCCCATTGGAGACCCAGTACTTC.

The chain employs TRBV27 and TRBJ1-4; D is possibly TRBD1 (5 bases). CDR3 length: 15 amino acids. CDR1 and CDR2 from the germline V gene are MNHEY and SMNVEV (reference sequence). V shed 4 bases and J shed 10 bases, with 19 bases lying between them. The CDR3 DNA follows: TGTGCCAGCAGTTCAAGCCCCGGGACTCGCGGAAAACTGTTTTTT. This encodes CASSSSPGTRGKLFF.